This T cell receptor (beta chain) was recovered during a study of T-cell memory formation after mild COVID-19. Study-wide context: The two donors had largely donor-specific TCR clusters. The study's findings and limits: Clones that contracted clustered mainly in CM and EM if CD4+ and in EMRA if CD8+.

Each CDR3 protein is one row after TCRdb ran MiXCR on the 5' RACE reads. The table lists 250,000 to 350,000 distinct CDR3 sequences, roughly 19% of them singletons. This clonotype showed up just once. Its specificity is unknown. The CDR3 covers 13 residues. V was pared by 5 bases and J by 0 bases, with 5 bases between. Germline V gene sequence: CDR1 SQVTM, CDR2 ANQGSEA. Sequenced sample: PBMCs or a T cell subset sorted from them (not recorded which). The receptor was isolated from a man younger than 35 who had mild COVID-19 (a few samples of this study predate the infection). Cell type and time point are not known. The rearrangement links TRBV29-1 to TRBJ2-6; D is undetermined. DNA for the CDR3: TGCAGCGTTAGTCTCTCTGGGGCCAACGTCCTGACTTTC. Residues: CSVSLSGANVLTF.